This T cell receptor (beta chain) appears in the sequencing data of a study of technical replicates of blood from a handful of donors. The CDR3 has 15 residues. Germline loops: CDR1 SGHTA, CDR2 FQGTGA. V shed 5 bases, J shed 5 bases, and the junction held 9 bases outside the gene matches. Sequencing was performed with immunoSEQ multiplex PCR; in TCRdb, only in-frame clones are kept and a portion is missing. The profile shows 87,000 or so clones, just over 90% of them singletons. The chain combines TRBV7-3 with TRBJ2-5; 9 bases agree with TRBD1. The source is a human donor in good health. Sequencing was carried out using T cells isolated from PBMCs. The CDR3 spells CASSRLGQGGETQYF. The CDR3 bases are TGTGCCAGCAGCCGCTTGGGACAGGGCGGGGAGACCCAGTACTTC.